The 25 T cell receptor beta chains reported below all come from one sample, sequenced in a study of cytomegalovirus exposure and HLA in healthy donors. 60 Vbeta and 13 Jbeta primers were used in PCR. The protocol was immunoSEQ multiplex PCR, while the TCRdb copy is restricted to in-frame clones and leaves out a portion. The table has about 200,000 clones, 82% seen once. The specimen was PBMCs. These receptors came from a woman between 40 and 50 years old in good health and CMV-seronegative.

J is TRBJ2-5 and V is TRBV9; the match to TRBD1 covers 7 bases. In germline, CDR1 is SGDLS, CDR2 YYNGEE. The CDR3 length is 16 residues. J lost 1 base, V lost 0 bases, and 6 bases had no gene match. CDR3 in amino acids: CASSVGAGTVQETQYF. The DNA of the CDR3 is TGTGCCAGCAGCGTAGGGGCTGGGACAGTCCAAGAGACCCAGTACTTC.

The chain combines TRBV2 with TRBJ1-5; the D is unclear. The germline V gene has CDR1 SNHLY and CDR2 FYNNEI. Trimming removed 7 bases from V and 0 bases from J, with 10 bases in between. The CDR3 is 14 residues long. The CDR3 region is CASNEGYSNQPQHF. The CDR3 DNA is TGTGCCAGCAACGAGGGTTATAGCAATCAGCCCCAGCATTTT. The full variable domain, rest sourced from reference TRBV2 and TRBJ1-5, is EPEVTQTPSHQVTQMGQEVILRCVPISNHLYFYWYRQILGQKVEFLVSFYNNEISEKSEIFDDQFSVERPDGSNFTLKIRSTKLEDSAMYFCASNEGYSNQPQHFGDGTRLSIL.

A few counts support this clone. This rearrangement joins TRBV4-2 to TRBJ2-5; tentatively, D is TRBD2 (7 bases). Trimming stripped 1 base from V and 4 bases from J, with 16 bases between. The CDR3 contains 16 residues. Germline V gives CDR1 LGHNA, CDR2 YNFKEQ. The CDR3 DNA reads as TGTGCCAGCAGCCAAGGGTTACGGGGGGCAGGAGAGACCCAGTACTTC. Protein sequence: CASSQGLRGAGETQYF.

In DNA form, the CDR3 reads TGTGCCAGCAGCCGAGGGGGGGAGGCGAAGACCCAGTACTTC. Translating it yields CASSRGGEAKTQYF. The chain has TRBV5-4 and TRBJ2-5; TRBD2 is a possible D gene (7 bases). Looked up from germline, CDR1 is SGHNT and CDR2 is YYREEE (reference sequence). The V end lost 4 bases, the J end lost 6 bases, and 16 bases lay between the germline ends. The CDR3 is 14 amino acids.

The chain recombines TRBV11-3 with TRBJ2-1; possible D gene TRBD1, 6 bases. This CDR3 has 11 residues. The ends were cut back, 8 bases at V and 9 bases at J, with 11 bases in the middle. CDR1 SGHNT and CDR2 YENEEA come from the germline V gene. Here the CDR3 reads CASQGSGEQFF. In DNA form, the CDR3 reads TGTGCCAGCCAGGGGTCGGGTGAGCAGTTCTTC.

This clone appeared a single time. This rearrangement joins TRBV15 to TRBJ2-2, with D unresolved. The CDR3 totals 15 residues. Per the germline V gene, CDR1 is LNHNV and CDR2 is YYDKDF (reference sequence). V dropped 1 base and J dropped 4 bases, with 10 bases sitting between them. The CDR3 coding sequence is TGTGCCACCAGCAGAGTCGGGTCTCTCACCGGGGAGCTGTTTTTT. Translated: CATSRVGSLTGELFF.

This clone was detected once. CDR3 sequence: CASSFAEATEAFF. CDR3 sequence (DNA): TGTGCCAGCAGTTTCGCGGAGGCCACTGAAGCTTTCTTT. The J gene is TRBJ1-1, the V gene TRBV27, with unresolved D. This CDR3 has 13 residues. V was trimmed by 3 bases and J by 4 bases, leaving 9 bases between them. Germline V gene lookup returns CDR1 MNHEY and CDR2 SMNVEV (reference sequence).

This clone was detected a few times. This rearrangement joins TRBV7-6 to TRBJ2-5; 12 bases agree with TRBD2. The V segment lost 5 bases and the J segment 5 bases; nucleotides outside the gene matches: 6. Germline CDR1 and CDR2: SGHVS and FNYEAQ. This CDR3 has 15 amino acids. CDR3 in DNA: TGTGCCAGCAGCAACCTAGCGGGAGGGATCGAGACCCAGTACTTC. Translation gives CASSNLAGGIETQYF. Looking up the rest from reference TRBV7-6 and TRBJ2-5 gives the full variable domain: GAGVSQSPRYKVTKRGQDVALRCDPISGHVSLYWYRQALGQGPEFLTYFNYEAQQDKSGLPNDRFSAERPEGSISTLTIQRTEQRDSAMYRCASSNLAGGIETQYFGPGTRLLVL.

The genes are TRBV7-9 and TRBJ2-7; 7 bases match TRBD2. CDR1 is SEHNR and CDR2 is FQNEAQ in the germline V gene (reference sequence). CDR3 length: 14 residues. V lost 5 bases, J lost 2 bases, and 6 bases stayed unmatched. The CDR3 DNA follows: TGTGCCAGCAGCCCCCCGGCGGGAGCCTACGAGCAGTACTTC. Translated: CASSPPAGAYEQYF.

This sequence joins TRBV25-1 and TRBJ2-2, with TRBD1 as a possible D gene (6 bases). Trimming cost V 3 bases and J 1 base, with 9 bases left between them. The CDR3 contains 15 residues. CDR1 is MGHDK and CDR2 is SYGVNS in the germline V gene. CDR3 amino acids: CASSESQGNTGELFF. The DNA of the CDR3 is TGTGCCAGCAGTGAGTCACAGGGGAACACCGGGGAGCTGTTTTTT.

The CDR3 sequence is CATCLEQGANQPQHF. In DNA, the CDR3 is TGTGCCACATGTTTGGAACAGGGGGCCAATCAGCCCCAGCATTTT. This rearrangement joins TRBV2 to TRBJ1-5; 9 nucleotides align to TRBD1. The CDR3 is 15 amino acids. Losses at the gene ends were 10 bases for V and 3 bases for J; bases not matched to a gene: 10. Germline values: CDR1 SNHLY, CDR2 FYNNEI.

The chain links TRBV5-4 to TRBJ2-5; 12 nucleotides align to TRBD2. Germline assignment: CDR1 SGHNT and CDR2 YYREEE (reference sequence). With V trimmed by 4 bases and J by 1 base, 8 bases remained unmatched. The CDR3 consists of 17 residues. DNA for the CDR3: TGTGCCAGCAGCACGACTAGCGGGAGTCCCCTCCAAGAGACCCAGTACTTC. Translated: CASSTTSGSPLQETQYF.

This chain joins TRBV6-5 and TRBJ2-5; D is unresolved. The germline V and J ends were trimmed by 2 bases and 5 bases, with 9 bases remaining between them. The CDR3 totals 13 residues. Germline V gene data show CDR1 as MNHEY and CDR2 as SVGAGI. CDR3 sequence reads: CASSYTHQETQYF. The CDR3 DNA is TGTGCCAGCAGTTACACCCATCAGGAGACCCAGTACTTC.

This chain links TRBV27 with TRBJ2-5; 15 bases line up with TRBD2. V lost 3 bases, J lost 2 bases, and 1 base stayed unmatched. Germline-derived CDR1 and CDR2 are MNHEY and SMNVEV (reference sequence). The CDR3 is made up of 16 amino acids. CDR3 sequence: CASSLGTSGGQETQYF. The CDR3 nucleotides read TGTGCCAGCAGTTTGGGGACTAGCGGGGGGCAAGAGACCCAGTACTTC.

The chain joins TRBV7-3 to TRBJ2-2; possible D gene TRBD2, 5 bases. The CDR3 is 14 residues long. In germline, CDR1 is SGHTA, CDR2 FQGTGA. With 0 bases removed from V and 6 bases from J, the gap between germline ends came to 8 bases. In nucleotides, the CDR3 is TGTGCCAGCAGCTTAACGTACGGGGCCGGGGAGCTGTTTTTT. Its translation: CASSLTYGAGELFF. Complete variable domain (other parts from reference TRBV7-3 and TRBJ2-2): GAGVSQTPSNKVTEKGKYVELRCDPISGHTALYWYRQSLGQGPEFLIYFQGTGAADDSGLPNDRFFAVRPEGSVSTLKIQRTERGDSAVYLCASSLTYGAGELFFGEGSRLTVL.

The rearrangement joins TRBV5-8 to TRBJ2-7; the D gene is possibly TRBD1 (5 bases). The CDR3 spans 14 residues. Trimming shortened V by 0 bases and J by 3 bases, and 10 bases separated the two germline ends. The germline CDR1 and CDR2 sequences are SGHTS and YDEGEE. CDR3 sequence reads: CASSLAPTGYEQYF. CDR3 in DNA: TGTGCCAGCAGCTTGGCACCTACAGGCTACGAGCAGTACTTC. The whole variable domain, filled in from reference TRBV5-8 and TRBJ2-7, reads EAGVTQSPTHLIKTRGQQATLRCSPISGHTSVYWYQQALGLGLQFLLWYDEGEERNRGNFPPRFSGRQFPNYSSELNVNALELEDSALYLCASSLAPTGYEQYFGPGTRLTVT.

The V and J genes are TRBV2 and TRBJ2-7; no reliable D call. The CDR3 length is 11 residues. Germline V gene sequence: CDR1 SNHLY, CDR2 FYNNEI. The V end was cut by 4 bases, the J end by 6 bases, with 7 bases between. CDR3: CASSGSSEQYF. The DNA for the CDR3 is TGTGCCAGCAGTGGATCCAGCGAGCAGTACTTC. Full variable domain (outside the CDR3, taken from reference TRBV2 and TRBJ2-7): EPEVTQTPSHQVTQMGQEVILRCVPISNHLYFYWYRQILGQKVEFLVSFYNNEISEKSEIFDDQFSVERPDGSNFTLKIRSTKLEDSAMYFCASSGSSEQYFGPGTRLTVT.

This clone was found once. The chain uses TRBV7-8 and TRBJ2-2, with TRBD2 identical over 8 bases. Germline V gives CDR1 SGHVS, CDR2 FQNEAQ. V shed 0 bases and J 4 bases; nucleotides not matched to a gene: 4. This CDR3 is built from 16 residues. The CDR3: CASSLAFGRGTGELFF. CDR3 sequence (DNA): TGTGCCAGCAGCTTAGCGTTCGGGAGGGGCACCGGGGAGCTGTTTTTT.

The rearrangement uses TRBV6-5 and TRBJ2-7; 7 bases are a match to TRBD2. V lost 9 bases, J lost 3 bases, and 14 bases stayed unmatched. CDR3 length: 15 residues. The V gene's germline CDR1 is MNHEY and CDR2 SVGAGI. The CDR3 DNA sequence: TGTGCCAGTTCTCAATCGGGAGCGGGATTCTACGAGCAGTACTTC. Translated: CASSQSGAGFYEQYF.

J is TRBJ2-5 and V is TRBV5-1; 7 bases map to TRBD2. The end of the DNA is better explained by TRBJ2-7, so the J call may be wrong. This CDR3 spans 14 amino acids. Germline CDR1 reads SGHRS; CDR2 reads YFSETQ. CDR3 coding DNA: TGCGCCAGCAGCTTAGCGGGAAGCTCCTACGAGCAGTACTTC. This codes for CASSLAGSSYEQYF.

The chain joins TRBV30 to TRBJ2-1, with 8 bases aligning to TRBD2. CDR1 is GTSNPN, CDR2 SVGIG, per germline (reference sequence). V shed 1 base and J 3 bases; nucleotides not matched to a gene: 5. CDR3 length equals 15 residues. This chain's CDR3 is CAWSGLAGVYNEQFF. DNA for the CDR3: TGTGCCTGGAGTGGGCTAGCGGGTGTCTACAATGAGCAGTTCTTC.

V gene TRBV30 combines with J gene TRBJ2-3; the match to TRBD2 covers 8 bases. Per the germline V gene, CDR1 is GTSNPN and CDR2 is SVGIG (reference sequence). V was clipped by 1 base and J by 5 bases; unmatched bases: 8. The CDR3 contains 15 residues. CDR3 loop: CAWSETGGPQDTQYF. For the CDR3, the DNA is TGTGCCTGGAGTGAAACGGGAGGGCCGCAAGATACGCAGTATTTT.

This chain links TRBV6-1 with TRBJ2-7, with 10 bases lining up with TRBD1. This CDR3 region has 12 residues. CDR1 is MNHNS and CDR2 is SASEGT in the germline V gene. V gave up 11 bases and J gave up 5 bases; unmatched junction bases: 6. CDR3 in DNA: TGTGCCGGAGGGGGACAGGGGCACGAGCAGTACTTC. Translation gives CAGGGQGHEQYF.

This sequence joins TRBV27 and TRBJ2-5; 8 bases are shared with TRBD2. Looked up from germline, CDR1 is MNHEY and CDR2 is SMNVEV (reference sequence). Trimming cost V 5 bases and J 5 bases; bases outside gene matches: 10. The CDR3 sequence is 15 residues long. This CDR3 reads CASSPGSGGSETQYF. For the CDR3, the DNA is TGTGCCAGCAGTCCTGGGAGCGGGGGCTCGGAGACCCAGTACTTC.

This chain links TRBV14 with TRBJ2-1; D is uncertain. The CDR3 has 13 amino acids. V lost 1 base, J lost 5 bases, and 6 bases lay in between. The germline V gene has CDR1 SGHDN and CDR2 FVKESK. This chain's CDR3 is CASSQVLHNEQFF. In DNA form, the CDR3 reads TGTGCCAGCAGCCAAGTCCTCCACAATGAGCAGTTCTTC.